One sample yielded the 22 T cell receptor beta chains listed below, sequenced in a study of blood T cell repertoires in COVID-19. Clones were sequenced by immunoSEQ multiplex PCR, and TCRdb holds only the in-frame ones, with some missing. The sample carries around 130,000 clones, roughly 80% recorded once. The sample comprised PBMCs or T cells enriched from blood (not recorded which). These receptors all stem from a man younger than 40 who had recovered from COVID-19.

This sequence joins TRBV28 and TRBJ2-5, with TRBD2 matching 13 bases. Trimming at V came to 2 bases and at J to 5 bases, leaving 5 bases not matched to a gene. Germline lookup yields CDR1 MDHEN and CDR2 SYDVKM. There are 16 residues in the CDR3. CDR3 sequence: CASSLPGLAGWETQYF. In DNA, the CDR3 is TGTGCCAGCAGTTTACCGGGACTAGCGGGGTGGGAGACCCAGTACTTC.

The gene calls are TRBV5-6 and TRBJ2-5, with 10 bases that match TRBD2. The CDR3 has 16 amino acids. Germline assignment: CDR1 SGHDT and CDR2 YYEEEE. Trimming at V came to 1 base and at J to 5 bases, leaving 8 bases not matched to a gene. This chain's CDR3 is CASSLIPSGSGETQYF. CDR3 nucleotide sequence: TGTGCCAGCAGCTTGATTCCTAGCGGGAGTGGGGAGACCCAGTACTTC.

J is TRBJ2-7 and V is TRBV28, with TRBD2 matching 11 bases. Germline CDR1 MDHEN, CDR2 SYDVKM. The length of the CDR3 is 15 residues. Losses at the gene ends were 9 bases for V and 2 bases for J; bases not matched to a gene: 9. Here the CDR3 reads CASTIPGLAAYEQYF. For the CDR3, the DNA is TGTGCCAGTACCATCCCGGGACTAGCGGCCTACGAGCAGTACTTC.

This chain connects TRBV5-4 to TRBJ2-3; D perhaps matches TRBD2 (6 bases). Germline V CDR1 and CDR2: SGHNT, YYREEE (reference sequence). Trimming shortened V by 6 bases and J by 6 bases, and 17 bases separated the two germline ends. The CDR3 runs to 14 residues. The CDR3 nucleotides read TGTGCCAGCATGAAGGGCGGGGACCCCGATACGCAGTATTTT. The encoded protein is CASMKGGDPDTQYF.

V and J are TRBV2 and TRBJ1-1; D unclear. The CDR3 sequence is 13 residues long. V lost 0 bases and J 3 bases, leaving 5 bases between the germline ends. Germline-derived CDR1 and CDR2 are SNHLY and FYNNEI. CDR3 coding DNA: TGTGCCAGCAGTGAAGCGAGGGACACTGAAGCTTTCTTT. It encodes CASSEARDTEAFF.

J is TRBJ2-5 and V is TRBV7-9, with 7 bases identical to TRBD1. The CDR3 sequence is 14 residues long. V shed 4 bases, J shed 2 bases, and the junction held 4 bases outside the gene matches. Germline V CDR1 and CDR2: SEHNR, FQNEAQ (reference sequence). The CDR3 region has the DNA TGTGCCAGCAGCTCCGCGACAGGGCAAGAGACCCAGTACTTC. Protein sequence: CASSSATGQETQYF.

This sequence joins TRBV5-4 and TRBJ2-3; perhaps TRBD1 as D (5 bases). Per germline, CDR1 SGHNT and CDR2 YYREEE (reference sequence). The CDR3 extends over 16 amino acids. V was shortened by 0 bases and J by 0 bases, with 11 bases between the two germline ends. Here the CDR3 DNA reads TGTGCCAGCAGCTTGGCCCCGACAGAAAGCACAGATACGCAGTATTTT. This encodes CASSLAPTESTDTQYF.

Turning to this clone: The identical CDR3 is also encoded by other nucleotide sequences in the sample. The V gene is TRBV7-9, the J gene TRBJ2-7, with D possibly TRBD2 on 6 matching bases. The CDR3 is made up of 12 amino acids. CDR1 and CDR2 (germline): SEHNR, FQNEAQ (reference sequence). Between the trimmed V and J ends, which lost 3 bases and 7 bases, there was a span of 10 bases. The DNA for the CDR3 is TGTGCCAGCAGCTTGGGGACTGGTGAGCAGTACGTC. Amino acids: CASSLGTGEQYV.

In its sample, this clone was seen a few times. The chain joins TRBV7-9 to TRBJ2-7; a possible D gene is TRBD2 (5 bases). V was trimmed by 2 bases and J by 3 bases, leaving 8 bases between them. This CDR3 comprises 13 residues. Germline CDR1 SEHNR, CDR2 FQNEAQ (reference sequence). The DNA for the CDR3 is TGTGCCAGCAGCTTACCCGACTACTACGAGCAGTACGTC. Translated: CASSLPDYYEQYV.

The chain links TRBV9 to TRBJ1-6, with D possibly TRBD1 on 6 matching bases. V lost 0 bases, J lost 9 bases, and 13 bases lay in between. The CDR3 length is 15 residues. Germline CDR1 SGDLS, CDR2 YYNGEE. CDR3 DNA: TGTGCCAGCAGCGTAGCGGCAGGGGAAGGTTCACCCCTCCACTTT. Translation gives CASSVAAGEGSPLHF.

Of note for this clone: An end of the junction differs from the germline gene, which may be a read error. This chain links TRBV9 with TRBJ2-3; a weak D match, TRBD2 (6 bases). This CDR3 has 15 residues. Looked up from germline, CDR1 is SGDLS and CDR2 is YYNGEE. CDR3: CASSPLGEAGPASGF. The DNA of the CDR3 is TGTGCCAGCAGCCCCTTGGGGGAAGCGGGCCCCGCCTCGGGTTTT.

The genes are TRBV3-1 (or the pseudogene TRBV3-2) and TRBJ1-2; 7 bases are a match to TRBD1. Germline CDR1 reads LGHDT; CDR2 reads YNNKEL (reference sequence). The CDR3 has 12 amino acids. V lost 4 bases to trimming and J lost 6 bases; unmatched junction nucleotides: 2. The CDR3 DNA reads TGTGCCAGCAGCCTAGGGACAGATGGCTACACCTTC. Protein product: CASSLGTDGYTF.

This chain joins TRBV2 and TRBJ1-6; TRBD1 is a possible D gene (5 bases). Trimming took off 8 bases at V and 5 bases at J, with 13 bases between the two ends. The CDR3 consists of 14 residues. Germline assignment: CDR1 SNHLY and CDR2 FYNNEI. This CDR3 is CASGGAKNNSPLHF. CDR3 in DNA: TGTGCCAGCGGTGGGGCCAAGAATAATTCACCCCTCCACTTT.

CDR3 sequence reads: CASSYAGTGFYGYTF. DNA of the CDR3: TGTGCCAGCAGTTACGCCGGGACAGGGTTCTATGGCTACACCTTC. This chain links TRBV6-5 with TRBJ1-2; 9 nucleotides line up with TRBD1. Trimming cost V 2 bases and J 4 bases; bases outside gene matches: 5. CDR3 length equals 15 residues. Germline V lookup: CDR1 MNHEY, CDR2 SVGAGI.

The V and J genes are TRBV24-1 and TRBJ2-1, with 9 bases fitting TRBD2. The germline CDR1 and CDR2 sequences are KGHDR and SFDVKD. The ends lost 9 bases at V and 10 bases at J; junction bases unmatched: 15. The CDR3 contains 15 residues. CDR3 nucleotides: TGTGCCACCGCAGCGCGGGCGGGAGGGCCTAGGGAGCAGTTCTTC. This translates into CATAARAGGPREQFF.

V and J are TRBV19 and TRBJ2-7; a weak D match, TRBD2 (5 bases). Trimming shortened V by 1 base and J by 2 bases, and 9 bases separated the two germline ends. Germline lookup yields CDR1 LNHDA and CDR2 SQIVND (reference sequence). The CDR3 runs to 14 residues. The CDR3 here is CASSIGGNPYEQYF. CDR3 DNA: TGTGCCAGTAGTATAGGAGGGAACCCCTACGAGCAGTACTTC.

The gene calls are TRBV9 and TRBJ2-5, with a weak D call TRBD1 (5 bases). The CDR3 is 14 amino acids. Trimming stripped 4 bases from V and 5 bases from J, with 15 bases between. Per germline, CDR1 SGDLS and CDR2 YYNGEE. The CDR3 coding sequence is TGTGCCAGCAGCCTGCAGGGCTTGGAGGAGACCCAGTACTTC. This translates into CASSLQGLEETQYF.

The CDR3 bases are TGTGCCAGCAGACCAAGCGGGGGGGTCGGAGATACGCAGTATTTT. Its translation is CASRPSGGVGDTQYF. V gene TRBV3-1 (or the pseudogene TRBV3-2) combines with J gene TRBJ2-3; TRBD2 matches at 10 bases. With 6 bases clipped from V and 5 bases from J, the junction kept 8 bases outside the gene matches. The CDR3 has 15 amino acids. Germline V CDR1 and CDR2: LGHDT, YNNKEL (reference sequence).

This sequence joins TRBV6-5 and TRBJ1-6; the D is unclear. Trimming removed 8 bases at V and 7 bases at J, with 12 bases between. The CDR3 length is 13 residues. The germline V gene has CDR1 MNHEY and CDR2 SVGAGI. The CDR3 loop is CASGEVFNSPLHF. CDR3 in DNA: TGTGCCAGCGGCGAGGTTTTCAATTCACCCCTCCACTTT.

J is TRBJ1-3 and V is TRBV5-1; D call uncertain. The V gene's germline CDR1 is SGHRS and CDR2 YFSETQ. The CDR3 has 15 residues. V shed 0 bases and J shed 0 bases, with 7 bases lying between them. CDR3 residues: CASSLDTPSGNTIYF. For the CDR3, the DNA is TGCGCCAGCAGCTTGGATACTCCCTCTGGAAACACCATATATTTT.

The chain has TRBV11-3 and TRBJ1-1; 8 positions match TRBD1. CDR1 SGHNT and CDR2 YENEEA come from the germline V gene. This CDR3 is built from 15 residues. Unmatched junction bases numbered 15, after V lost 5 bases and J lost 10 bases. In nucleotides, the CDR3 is TGTGCCAGCAGCGCAGACCGGGACAGGACTTATAGAGCTTTCTTT. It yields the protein CASSADRDRTYRAFF.

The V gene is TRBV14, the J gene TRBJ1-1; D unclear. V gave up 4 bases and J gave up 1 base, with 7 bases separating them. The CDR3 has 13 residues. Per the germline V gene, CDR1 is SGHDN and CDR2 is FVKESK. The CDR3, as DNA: TGTGCCAGCAGCCTAACAGAGAACACTGAAGCTTTCTTT. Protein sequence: CASSLTENTEAFF.